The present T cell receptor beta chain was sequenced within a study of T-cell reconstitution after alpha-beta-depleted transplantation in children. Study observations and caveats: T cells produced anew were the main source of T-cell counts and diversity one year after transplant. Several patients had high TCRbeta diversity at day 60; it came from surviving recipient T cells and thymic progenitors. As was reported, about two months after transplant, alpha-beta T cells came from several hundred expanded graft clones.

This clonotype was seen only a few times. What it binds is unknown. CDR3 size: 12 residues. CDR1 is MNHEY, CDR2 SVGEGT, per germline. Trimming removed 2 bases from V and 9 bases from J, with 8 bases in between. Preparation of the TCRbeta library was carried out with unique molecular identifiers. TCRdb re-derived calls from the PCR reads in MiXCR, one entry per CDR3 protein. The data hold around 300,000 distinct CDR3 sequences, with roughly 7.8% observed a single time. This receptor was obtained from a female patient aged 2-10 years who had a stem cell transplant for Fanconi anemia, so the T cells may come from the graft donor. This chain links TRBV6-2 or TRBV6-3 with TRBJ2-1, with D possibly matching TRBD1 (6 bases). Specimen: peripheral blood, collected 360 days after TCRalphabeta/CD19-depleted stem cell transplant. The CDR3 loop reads CASSYGGSEQFF. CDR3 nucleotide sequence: TGTGCCAGCAGTTACGGGGGCTCTGAGCAGTTCTTC.